The subject of this entry is one T cell receptor beta chain. This sample was included in a study of OX40 agonist ivuxolimab in advanced cancers. About the study: Ivuxolimab, which is an agonistic anti-OX40 (CD134) antibody, was administered to the patients.

Patients were ineligible given autoimmune disease history or systemic immunosuppression. Germline V CDR1 and CDR2: LGHNA, YSLEER. The CDR3 is made up of 13 amino acids. With 1 base removed from V and 10 bases from J, the gap between germline ends came to 13 bases. Sequencing was performed with immunoSEQ multiplex PCR; in TCRdb, only in-frame clones are kept and a portion is missing. The table lists more than 65,000 clones, around four fifths of them singletons, with 5.5% to 7% in the top ten. The source material was CD4+ or CD8+ T cells sorted from blood, sampled in a trial of the OX40 agonist ivuxolimab. The chain joins TRBV4-3 to TRBJ1-2; D uncertain. This TCR was sampled from an adult with an advanced solid tumor such as melanoma, head and neck, liver or kidney cancer. The CDR3 reads CASSQVHRGSYTF. In DNA form, the CDR3 reads TGCGCCAGCAGCCAAGTCCATCGAGGCTCCTACACCTTC.